This TCR beta chain came from a study of T cell responses to AZD1222 COVID-19 vaccine. Study-wide findings and caveats: Possibly, clonal diversity was underestimated; donors were largely white British and included more females.

Of note for this clone: Its target is not known.

TCRdb keeps only in-frame clones here, not all; method: immunoSEQ multiplex PCR. The table lists 160,000 or so clones, 85% to 90% of them singletons. CDR3 length equals 15 residues. Germline V lookup: CDR1 MNHNS, CDR2 SASEGT. V was trimmed by 1 base and J by 4 bases, leaving 11 bases between them. V usage is TRBV6-1 and J usage is TRBJ1-3; D uncertain. Sequences were derived from peripheral blood, sampled on day 0 of AZD1222 vaccination. This receptor was identified in an adult in good health. The DNA for the CDR3 is TGTGCCAGCAGTGAAGGGGCAGCGCACGGAAACACCATATATTTT. Its translation: CASSEGAAHGNTIYF.